The 26 T cell receptor beta chains reported below all come from one sample, sequenced in a study of shared clonotypes between healthy human individuals. Libraries were prepared by immunoSEQ multiplex PCR; TCRdb keeps only in-frame clonotypes and omits some of them. The sample includes more than 1,200,000 clones, about 98.5% of them seen just once. The sequenced sample consisted of naive CD4+ T cells sorted from blood. Subset defined: CD45RA+ positively selected. Every receptor here comes from a young man in good health.

V usage is TRBV30 and J usage is TRBJ2-7; 10 positions agree with TRBD2. Trimming at V came to 2 bases and at J to 2 bases, leaving 6 bases not matched to a gene. In germline, CDR1 is GTSNPN, CDR2 SVGIG (reference sequence). CDR3 length: 15 amino acids. CDR3 in DNA: TGTGCCTGGAGTTCGTTCCTAGCGGGAGCCTACGAGCAGTACTTC. Translating it yields CAWSSFLAGAYEQYF.

This chain links TRBV29-1 with TRBJ2-3, with a weak D call TRBD1 (5 bases). The V gene lost 3 bases and the J gene lost 3 bases, with 13 bases spanning the gap. Germline-derived CDR1 and CDR2 are SQVTM and ANQGSEA. This CDR3 is built from 14 residues. The CDR3 DNA reads TGCAGCGTTGACCCAGGGTCGTGGACAGATACGCAGTATTTT. Translation: CSVDPGSWTDTQYF.

The chain employs TRBV27 and TRBJ1-5; no definite D call. The CDR3 totals 15 residues. Germline V gene data show CDR1 as MNHEY and CDR2 as SMNVEV (reference sequence). V was trimmed by 5 bases and J by 0 bases, leaving 11 bases between them. CDR3 nucleotide sequence: TGTGCCAGCAGTCCCCGGGGTAGTAGCAATCAGCCCCAGCATTTT. Its protein product is CASSPRGSSNQPQHF.

V is TRBV5-1 and J is TRBJ1-5; no firm D call. This CDR3 region has 17 residues. Germline V gene sequence: CDR1 SGHRS, CDR2 YFSETQ. V lost 1 base and J 8 bases, leaving 22 bases between the germline ends. Here the CDR3 reads CASSLSRQPISCKPQHF. CDR3 in DNA: TGCGCCAGCAGCTTGAGTCGCCAGCCGATTTCCTGCAAGCCCCAGCATTTT.

The rearrangement links TRBV28 to TRBJ2-5; D remains unclear. The CDR3 contains 13 residues. Per the germline V gene, CDR1 is MDHEN and CDR2 is SYDVKM. The V gene lost 5 bases and the J gene lost 5 bases, with 12 bases spanning the gap. CDR3 in DNA: TGTGCCAGCAGTCTCGATGTTGTGGAGACCCAGTACTTC. This codes for CASSLDVVETQYF.

This clone was detected only once. V is TRBV29-1 and J is TRBJ2-7, with TRBD1 identical over 7 bases. The CDR3 has 16 residues. With V trimmed by 6 bases and J by 9 bases, 23 bases remained unmatched. CDR1 is SQVTM and CDR2 is ANQGSEA in the germline V gene. CDR3 DNA: TGCAGCGTCCGAGGAGCCGAGGACAGGTCCACTACGACGCAGTACTTC. It translates to CSVRGAEDRSTTTQYF.

The rearrangement links TRBV6-5 to TRBJ1-3; D unclear. V was shortened by 7 bases and J by 0 bases, with 10 bases between the two germline ends. The CDR3 runs 14 residues. Germline V gives CDR1 MNHEY, CDR2 SVGAGI. As DNA, the CDR3 is TGTGCCAGCATGGCGACGGCCTCTGGAAACACCATATATTTT. Translated, it gives CASMATASGNTIYF.

The rearrangement joins TRBV28 to TRBJ1-4, with TRBD1 as a possible D gene (5 bases). Per germline, CDR1 MDHEN and CDR2 SYDVKM. The germline V and J ends were trimmed by 8 bases and 3 bases, with 10 bases remaining between them. CDR3 length equals 13 residues. The CDR3 DNA is TGTGCCAGCCATCCAGGGCCTAATGAAAAACTGTTTTTT. Its translation is CASHPGPNEKLFF.

The CDR3 DNA reads as TGTGCCAGCAGCCCCTCAGCGGGAGGGCCCCGAGATACGCAGTATTTT. Translation: CASSPSAGGPRDTQYF. The chain links TRBV7-8 to TRBJ2-3; the match to TRBD2 covers 10 bases. The junction had 10 bases not matched to a gene; V was cut back by 5 bases and J by 5 bases. Germline assignment: CDR1 SGHVS and CDR2 FQNEAQ. There are 16 residues in the CDR3.

This chain uses TRBV28 with TRBJ2-7; TRBD1 agrees at 8 bases. CDR1 and CDR2 from the germline V gene are MDHEN and SYDVKM. This CDR3 region has 16 residues. V shed 5 bases, J shed 0 bases, and the junction held 9 bases outside the gene matches. The CDR3 DNA follows: TGTGCCAGCAGTCCTAGACAGGGGATGGGCTCCTACGAGCAGTACTTC. This sequence encodes CASSPRQGMGSYEQYF. The variable domain in full, completed from reference TRBV28 and TRBJ2-7, reads DVKVTQSSRYLVKRTGEKVFLECVQDMDHENMFWYRQDPGLGLRLIYFSYDVKMKEKGDIPEGYSVSREKKERFSLILESASTNQTSMYLCASSPRQGMGSYEQYFGPGTRLTVT.

The V call is TRBV27, the J call TRBJ2-5, with 11 bases that match TRBD2. Germline loops: CDR1 MNHEY, CDR2 SMNVEV (reference sequence). The CDR3 runs 14 residues. After removal of 6 bases from V and 5 bases from J, the junction contained 5 bases not matched to a gene. The CDR3 DNA is TGTGCCAGCAGCCAACTAGCGGGAGAGGAGACCCAGTACTTC. It codes for CASSQLAGEETQYF.

The chain couples TRBV11-2 to TRBJ2-5, with D maybe TRBD2 (5 bases). CDR1 and CDR2 (germline): SGHAT, FQNNGV. CDR3 size: 16 residues. Trimming removed 0 bases from V and 7 bases from J, with 18 bases in between. The CDR3, as DNA: TGTGCCAGCAGCTTAGATATCGGGGATTTATTCGGGACCCAGTACTTC. Its translation: CASSLDIGDLFGTQYF.

Comment on this clone: This sample includes further DNA sequences coding for the same CDR3. The V gene is TRBV6-1, the J gene TRBJ2-7; the match to TRBD2 covers 7 bases. In germline, CDR1 is MNHNS, CDR2 SASEGT. The CDR3 length is 15 residues. The junction had 5 bases not matched to a gene; V was cut back by 2 bases and J by 1 base. The DNA of the CDR3 is TGTGCCAGCAGTGAACTCCTAGCGGTGTCCTACGAGCAGTACTTC. It specifies CASSELLAVSYEQYF.

This rearrangement joins TRBV6-6 to TRBJ2-3, with D perhaps assigned TRBD1 or TRBD2 (6 bases each). Trimming stripped 7 bases from V and 2 bases from J, with 13 bases between. There are 14 residues in the CDR3. In germline, CDR1 is MNHNY, CDR2 SVGAGI (reference sequence). The CDR3 DNA sequence: TGTGCCAGCAAGGGGGGAGTCACCACAGATACGCAGTATTTT. This gives the protein CASKGGVTTDTQYF.

The rearrangement joins TRBV5-5 to TRBJ1-1, with D maybe TRBD1 (5 bases). The CDR3 sequence is 13 residues long. CDR1 is SGHKS, CDR2 YYEKEE, per germline (reference sequence). V lost 3 bases and J 1 base, leaving 7 bases between the germline ends. The DNA of the CDR3 is TGTGCCAGCAGCTCGACAGAGAACACTGAAGCTTTCTTT. Translation: CASSSTENTEAFF.

This clone has just a few counts. Other DNA sequences of this sample code for an identical CDR3. The chain carries TRBV18 and TRBJ2-6; D is undetermined. CDR1 and CDR2 from the germline V gene are KGHSH and LQKENI. This CDR3 comprises 14 residues. V lost 2 bases, J lost 1 base, and 3 bases lay in between. CDR3 nucleotides: TGTGCCAGCTCACCAGGATCTGGGGCCAACGTCCTGACTTTC. Its translation is CASSPGSGANVLTF.

The gene calls are TRBV7-9 and TRBJ2-7; 11 nucleotides line up with TRBD2. After removal of 6 bases from V and 3 bases from J, the junction contained 1 base not matched to a gene. The CDR3 contains 13 residues. Germline CDR1 SEHNR, CDR2 FQNEAQ (reference sequence). CDR3 loop: CASRGLAVYEQYF. CDR3 in DNA: TGTGCCAGCAGGGGACTAGCGGTCTACGAGCAGTACTTC.

In regard to this clone: Different DNA sequences within this sample yield the same CDR3. This chain connects TRBV5-1 to TRBJ2-7, with TRBD2 matching over 11 bases. J gave up 4 bases and V 4 bases, and 4 bases lay outside the gene matches. This CDR3 has 14 residues. Germline lookup yields CDR1 SGHRS and CDR2 YFSETQ. CDR3 in amino acids: CASSLTSGSYEQYF. CDR3 DNA sequence: TGCGCCAGCAGCCTAACTAGCGGGAGTTACGAGCAGTACTTC.

The V call is TRBV5-1, the J call TRBJ2-7; maybe TRBD2 (5 bases). This CDR3 comprises 17 residues. Per germline, CDR1 SGHRS and CDR2 YFSETQ. Trimming removed 0 bases from V and 3 bases from J, with 19 bases in between. The CDR3 region is CASSLATQNLAVYEQYF. The CDR3 coding sequence is TGCGCCAGCAGCTTGGCTACCCAGAACCTAGCCGTCTACGAGCAGTACTTC.

The chain links TRBV18 to TRBJ2-2, with TRBD1 identical over 10 bases. The germline V gene encodes CDR1 KGHSH and CDR2 LQKENI. The junction had 6 bases not matched to a gene; V was cut back by 4 bases and J by 7 bases. CDR3 length: 15 amino acids. The CDR3 here is CASSLGTGAVGELFF. CDR3 in DNA: TGTGCCAGCTCACTCGGGACAGGGGCGGTCGGGGAGCTGTTTTTT.

This clone was recorded once. The chain combines TRBV9 with TRBJ2-1; TRBD2 aligns across 12 bases. J gave up 5 bases and V 2 bases, and 11 bases lay outside the gene matches. Per germline, CDR1 SGDLS and CDR2 YYNGEE. This CDR3 comprises 18 residues. CDR3: CASSVGGLTSGSNNEQFF. The CDR3 coding sequence is TGTGCCAGCAGCGTCGGAGGCCTGACTAGCGGGAGCAACAATGAGCAGTTCTTC.

The J gene is TRBJ1-2, the V gene TRBV2, with D uncertain. The CDR3 extends over 15 amino acids. V lost 1 base to trimming and J lost 7 bases, with 16 bases between them. Germline CDR1 reads SNHLY; CDR2 reads FYNNEI. CDR3 DNA: TGTGCCAGCAGTGAAGTTAGAACGGATTTCTCTGGCTACACCTTC. This translates into CASSEVRTDFSGYTF.

The chain uses TRBV5-4 and TRBJ2-7, with D unresolved. The V and J ends lost 0 bases and 3 bases respectively, with 10 bases between them. The germline V gene encodes CDR1 SGHNT and CDR2 YYREEE (reference sequence). There are 14 residues in the CDR3. This chain's CDR3 is CASSLGGTIYEQYF. CDR3 DNA: TGTGCCAGCAGCTTGGGCGGAACCATCTACGAGCAGTACTTC.

The V call is TRBV19, the J call TRBJ1-1; D possibly corresponds to TRBD1 (5 bases). V was pared by 4 bases and J by 1 base, with 10 bases between. Germline CDR1 is LNHDA and CDR2 is SQIVND (reference sequence). The CDR3 is made up of 14 amino acids. The CDR3 DNA reads TGTGCCAGTAGTACAGCCGGGACGAACACTGAAGCTTTCTTT. It specifies CASSTAGTNTEAFF. The whole variable domain, filled in from reference TRBV19 and TRBJ1-1, reads DGGITQSPKYLFRKEGQNVTLSCEQNLNHDAMYWYRQDPGQGLRLIYYSQIVNDFQKGDIAEGYSVSREKKESFPLTVTSAQKNPTAFYLCASSTAGTNTEAFFGQGTRLTVV.

This chain's CDR3 is CASSPIGQGTGNTIYF. The CDR3 DNA reads TGCGCCAGCAGCCCAATTGGACAGGGGACTGGAAACACCATATATTTT. The V call is TRBV5-1, the J call TRBJ1-3, with 9 bases that match TRBD1. Per the germline V gene, CDR1 is SGHRS and CDR2 is YFSETQ. CDR3 length: 16 amino acids. The J segment lost 2 bases and the V segment lost 4 bases, leaving 7 bases of the junction unmatched.

The J gene is TRBJ2-1, the V gene TRBV11-2, with 8 bases matching TRBD1. Germline CDR1 and CDR2: SGHAT and FQNNGV. The CDR3 is made up of 15 amino acids. Unmatched junction bases numbered 10, after V lost 6 bases and J lost 6 bases. The CDR3 sequence is CASSLGQGSFNEQFF. The CDR3 region has the DNA TGTGCCAGCAGTCTTGGACAGGGAAGCTTCAATGAGCAGTTCTTC.